The sequence of this T cell receptor (beta chain) was determined in a study of cytomegalovirus exposure and HLA in healthy donors (dated by TCRdb to the late 2010s). With regard to the full study: In an earlier analysis of roughly 590 of the donors, around 300 Gb of sequence data and approximately 120 million unique TCR beta sequences from 180 million or so T cells were reported. Roughly 320 gigabases of sequencing data and about 92 million unique TCR sequences made up an early release that covered approximately 650 HLA-typed donors. Of the 300 to 450 genotyped donors, over 80% were placed in the genetic ancestry cluster associated with self-reported Caucasian donors. The study aimed to test whether signatures of past pathogen exposure could be identified by cataloging public T cell receptors. The study profiled the T cell repertoires of hundreds of subjects by immunosequencing and related them to cytomegalovirus serostatus. In addition to the first cohort of 666 subjects, a separate validation cohort of 120 different subjects was used. To predict cytomegalovirus infection status, the study combined high-throughput TCR immunosequencing, statistical association of individual TCRs with disease status, and machine learning. In a later analysis, previously published TCR beta repertoires from about 670 donors were re-analyzed and high-resolution HLA genotyping was added so that TCR occurrence patterns could be studied. Rather than using new phenotypic data, the later analysis identified candidate immune exposures from TCR beta sequences and from how often those sequences occurred across donors. An earlier analysis of 587 of the donors applied high-throughput TCR beta sequencing to assess whether each TCR beta V gene segment acted as functional or pseudogenic. Donor age, sex, ethnicity and CMV serostatus were compiled together with the repertoire data. Genome-wide SNP genotypes for about three fifths of the roughly 670 donors were used in a later genetic analysis, which treated that subset as a discovery cohort. Every discovery cohort repertoire had been produced on one sequencing platform. HLA typing covered class I and class II loci at four-digit resolution. Typing coverage varied by locus: roughly 620-640 donors for A, B, C, DRB1 and DQB1; roughly 560 for DQA1; some 610 for DPA1; 450 to 480 for DPB1. A handful of DR-DQ haplotypes were handled as single units for association and clustering because linkage in the cohort was strong. Among some 410 genotyped donors of the cohort, an average of about 240,000 unique TCR beta nucleotide sequences was sequenced per donor, of which approximately 19% were non-productive.

In total, approximately 690 healthy bone marrow donors made up the cohort. Cohort members were all nominally healthy when sampled, although unrecorded immune exposures were likely present. The donor tested CMV seropositive and was one of the 289 seropositive cohort members. Every donor gave a peripheral blood sample, and the peripheral blood mononuclear cells from that sample were used for TCR beta sequencing. The Qiagen DNeasy Blood Extraction Kit was used to extract genomic DNA from the blood cell samples. The investigation overall reported the following: Linkage disequilibrium might explain the correlated functional status among segregating V segments, but an unknown experimental factor could not be excluded. This cohort had only TCR beta chains sequenced, and the lack of alpha or paired-chain data limited which features could be detected. A later genetic analysis reported fewer N-insertions in productive TCRs among donors in an Asian-associated ancestry cluster than the roughly 670-donor mean. A later analysis reported that several top co-occurrence clusters appeared linked to parvovirus B19, influenza, CMV and Epstein-Barr virus. In a later analysis, HLA-associated TCR beta chains showed more clonal expansion and lower generation probabilities than non-associated chains that were equally common. Most TCR sequences were seen in very few donors, while some public TCRs were found in many individuals. A later genetic analysis associated a missense DCLRE1C variant with V-gene and J-gene trimming of TCR beta chains, and an independent cohort replicated the association. The only immune exposure information available for the cohort was CMV serostatus. The study listed 164 TCR beta chains as associated with cytomegalovirus. Because some donors lacked HLA typing at each locus, the association tests relied only on the typed subset. In both the original and validation cohorts, the classifier was reported to diagnose cytomegalovirus status with high specificity and sensitivity. The earlier analysis of 587 of the donors excluded approximately 15 rarely observed V segments, including chromosome 9 orphons, because counts were too low. When HLA alleles, especially DR and DQ, strongly co-occurred, attributing TCR associations to individual alleles was difficult. In an earlier analysis of approximately 600 of the donors, most TCR beta V segments were observed in productive rearrangements about 87% or about 30% of the time, broadly matching IMGT annotations. A later analysis found that TCR association rates varied across HLA loci, with DRB1 alleles showing the most associated TCRs and HLA-C alleles the fewest. A cluster of highly shared sequence variants was judged likely to be a technical artifact of the sequencing pipeline. A few of the identified cytomegalovirus-associated TCR beta chains were confirmed in vitro to be specific for cytomegalovirus antigens. A further reported finding was that TCR beta sequences accurately predicted the HLA-A and HLA-B alleles for most subjects in the first cohort. Sequencing depth was assumed to be roughly uniform across donors in the presence/absence analyses, though that assumption may not hold. At a false discovery rate of 0.05, a later analysis linked about 16,000 TCR beta sequences to specific HLA alleles. Some IMGT-functional V segments, including TRBV6-2 and TRBV6-3, could not be told apart with the 87-base-pair reads, so those segments were excluded. The authors suggested that the approach could potentially be generalized to other disease states and immunological phenotypes. According to a later analysis, most CMV-associated TCR beta chains appeared to be HLA-restricted, and the HLA associations seemed to be driven largely by CMV exposure.

Measured from the cysteine to the phenylalanine, the CDR3 is 14 residues long. Only the CDR3 DNA stays, 42 bases, in frame from base 1. CDR1 and CDR2, per the germline V gene, are MNHEY and SVGAGI. Compared with germline, V lacks 6 bases and J lacks 1 base; bases without a gene match: 3. Libraries were built with the immunoSEQ multiplex PCR assay. A mixture of 60 forward primers for TCR Vbeta segments and 13 reverse primers for TCR Jbeta segments was used in the multiplex PCR. The CDR3 region of rearranged TCR beta genes was amplified from genomic DNA by a multiplex PCR assay. The Illumina HiSeq System was used to sequence the amplified TCR beta libraries as 87-base-pair reads. Concerning the study's data processing: A later analysis tallied about 77 million unique TCR beta chains across the 660 or so repertoires, and approximately 9.9 million of those chains were shared by two or more donors. A nearest-neighbor algorithm error-corrected the raw reads and collapsed the reads into unique sequences, merging closely related sequences to remove PCR and sequencing errors. To assign V, D and J gene segments, CDR3 sequences were aligned to IMGT reference sequences. For a sequence to be retained, a match of at least six nucleotides was required to both a V gene segment and a J gene segment. Rearrangements were called productive when the CDR3 lacked stop codons and stayed in frame with V and J; all others were non-productive. CDR3 was defined by IMGT convention, running from the second conserved V-encoded cysteine to the conserved J-encoded phenylalanine. The earlier analysis of 550 to 650 of the donors excluded any sequence lacking an unambiguous match to a single V gene segment. An earlier analysis of fewer than 750 of the donors classified V segments as functional when productive rearrangements were above 56.7% and as segregating when the standard deviation between donors was above 5%. A statistical classification framework was built for diagnosing cytomegalovirus status from the catalog of TCR beta chain sequences. A later analysis assigned V and J genes by comparing TCR nucleotide sequences with IMGT/GENE-DB human TR gene sequences. Using the TCRdist pipeline, a later analysis assigned CDR3 sequences along with most-parsimonious VDJ recombination scenarios. A later analysis defined each TCR beta chain by its CDR3 amino acid sequence plus V-gene family, and excluded reads lacking a unique V-gene family. A later analysis removed 500 to 650 highly shared, low-generation-probability nucleotide sequences to deal with suspected cross-contamination and a sequencing artifact. For each public chain, a later analysis derived a clonal expansion index from normalized ranks of inferred template counts within each repertoire. Generation probabilities in a later analysis came from a VDJ recombination model fitted to out-of-frame rearrangements, and those results were checked against IGoR. In a later analysis, hypergeometric tests were used to score TCR-TCR, TCR-HLA and TCR-CMV co-occurrence, with a repertoire-size bias correction applied to TCR pairs. In a later analysis, false discovery rates were estimated by permuting HLA or CMV assignments 20 times. In a later analysis, co-occurring TCRs were grouped using DBSCAN, and TCRdist sequence similarity was added for clustering within HLA-allele-positive subsets. Repertoires with fewer than 30,000 or more than 120,000 public chains, plus five repertoires with anomalous nucleotide sharing, were excluded from co-occurrence clustering. Held by TCRdb, this immuneACCESS table contains in-frame sequences only and omits some clones. Under half of the omission traces to an unresolved V gene where checked; the cause of the rest is unknown. V, J and clone size were drawn from that table, and D and trimming were deduced from the DNA. Present in this sample are roughly 100,000 clones, 10% to 15% of which were seen just once. In total, the top ten clones hold around 16% of the sample.

There are a few counts of this clone. No antigen is known for it. No base-level quality is on record; no much larger clone is a single base apart. The TCR was taken from a man between 35 and 55 years old in good health and CMV-seropositive. The chain uses TRBV6-5 and TRBJ2-7, and TRBD2 matches 10 of the central bases. What was sequenced was PBMCs. The CDR3 has the sequence CASRLAGRSYEQYF. The sequenced DNA is TGTGCCAGCAGACTAGCGGGACGGTCCTACGAGCAGTACTTC.